This T cell receptor beta chain was sequenced for a study of CD8 T cells in Susac syndrome. General study results and limits: Individuals included in the TCR sequencing and HLA analysis were acknowledged by the study to be relatively few in number.

As regards this clonotype: Its antigen is not known.

The CDR3 is 14 residues long. Unmatched junction bases numbered 4, after V lost 5 bases and J lost 1 base. The V gene's germline CDR1 is DFQATT and CDR2 SNEGSKA (reference sequence). Peripheral blood CD8+ and CD4+ T cells were profiled by TCR beta sequencing. Healthy donors constituted the controls, which were matched for age and sex. A quantity of about 0.5 to 1 ug RNA underwent reverse transcription using random hexamers. With immunoSEQ multiplex PCR, TCR beta CDR3 was amplified across 54 Vbeta and 13 Jbeta. TCRdb reprocessed the immunoSEQ multiplex PCR reads with MiXCR, giving one entry per CDR3 protein. The data contain some 100,000 distinct CDR3 sequences, around 92% of them seen just once; the ten biggest clones take up approximately 0.11%.

The sample consisted of CD8+ T cells from PBMCs. The chain combines TRBV20-1 with TRBJ1-1, with TRBD1 matching over 10 bases. This clonotype originated in a human donor in good health. CDR3 nucleotide sequence: TGCAGTGCTCGGGACAGGGGCCCGAACACTGAAGCTTTCTTT. It codes for CSARDRGPNTEAFF.